The present entry profiles one TCR beta chain with its context. Its antigen is unknown. The CDR3 runs to 16 residues. V was clipped by 0 bases and J by 6 bases; unmatched bases: 9. Germline V gene data show CDR1 as LNHNV and CDR2 as YYDKDF (reference sequence). This specimen belongs to a study of T cells in tuberculosis. The overall study: This South African cohort compared adolescents with or without latent tuberculosis against adults with active tuberculosis. Findings and limits, study-wide: GMM-specific TCRs were nearer to active tuberculosis alpha repertoires, suggesting expansion.

The protocol was immunoSEQ multiplex PCR, while the TCRdb copy is restricted to in-frame clones and leaves out a portion. The sample records roughly 24,000 clones, around 97% being singletons. Each clinical donor contributed on average approximately 93,000 T cells from unsorted cryopreserved PBMC. This clonotype was obtained from a donor between 10 and 35 years old with latent tuberculosis or without tuberculosis infection. The rearrangement links TRBV15 to TRBJ2-5; 8 bases align to TRBD1. Sequencing used PBMCs. CDR3 in DNA: TGTGCCACCAGCAGAGACGAACAGGGGGGTTGGAAGACCCAGTACTTC. Residues: CATSRDEQGGWKTQYF.